This TCR beta chain was recorded in a study of blood T cell repertoires in COVID-19. As for the study in general: The United States, Italy and Spain supplied acute and convalescent COVID-19 samples. T cells, B-cell-depleted T cells, or PBMCs provided the cDNA or gDNA that served as material.

In the source study's methods: From reference gene primer amplification, estimates of nucleated cell counts were derived. The protocol was immunoSEQ multiplex PCR, while the TCRdb copy is restricted to in-frame clones and leaves out a portion. The DNA was the basis for D and trimming; V, J and clone size are from that table. Counted here are approximately 140,000 clones, around four fifths occurring once; the ten biggest clones make up around 40%. Germline CDR1 PRHDT, CDR2 FYEKMQ (reference sequence). The CDR3 length is 15 residues. The V end lost 3 bases, the J end lost 1 base, and 10 bases lay between the germline ends.

This chain connects TRBV13 to TRBJ1-5, with D tentatively TRBD1 (5 bases). Sequencing was carried out using peripheral blood. This receptor was taken from a human donor in a cohort sampled during active COVID-19. The CDR3 DNA is TGTGCCAGCAGCTTTGGCAGGGTAAGCAATCAGCCCCAGCATTTT. Encoded protein: CASSFGRVSNQPQHF.